This TCR beta chain was found in a study of T-cell memory formation after mild COVID-19 (dated by TCRdb to the early 2020s). Background on the whole study: TCR sequence clusters from the two donors were largely donor specific. In a couple of donors, T-cell clones that expanded and contracted after mild COVID-19 were tracked by sequencing TCRalpha and TCRbeta repertoires over time. Two young, previously healthy adult volunteers made up the cohort, one male and one female. General findings and caveats noted by the study authors: SARS-CoV-2 specificity of the second-wave clones peaking on day 37 was not confirmed. Some responding clones were detected in pre-infection memory, which suggested that pre-existing cross-reactive memory T cells had joined the SARS-CoV-2 response. Contracting CD4+ clones were found mainly in CM and EM memory subsets, while CD8+ clones were enriched in EMRA. The study included only two mild cases, and larger cohorts that include severe cases with pre-infection samples were judged to be necessary. From day 15 to 85, contracting clones showed balanced CD4/CD8 phenotypes, whereas a second wave of clones that expanded from day 15 to 37 leaned towards CD4+.

Ten or more counts support this clonotype. The antigen this receptor binds is unknown. No quality values exist for individual bases; no much larger clone is one base distant. PBMCs were isolated by Ficoll-Paque density gradient centrifugation. V is pruned by 1 base and J by 5 bases, leaving 4 bases of the junction without a gene match. Spanning cysteine to phenylalanine, the CDR3 consists of 14 amino acids. This entry keeps only the CDR3 DNA: 42 bases, framed from base 1. This sample was sequenced with an Illumina NovaSeq 6000. TCRalpha and TCRbeta cDNA libraries were constructed by 5'RACE with constant-segment primers, with sample barcodes and unique molecular identifiers being introduced. RNA was extracted from every sample with Trizol reagent. Libraries were amplified in two PCR steps, with a second sample barcode and Illumina TruSeq adapters added in the second step. Sequencing of the libraries was done on an Illumina NovaSeq, producing 2 x 150 bp paired-end reads. On the study's bioinformatics: Reads were demultiplexed and collapsed into UMI-guided consensus sequences with migec v1.2.7. Using mixcr v2.1.11, UMI consensuses were aligned to TRA and TRB V and J templates and then assembled into clonotypes. A clonotype was counted as expanded or contracted only when both edgeR and NoisET called the clonotype significant, with the noise models trained on biological replicates. For edgeR calls, a false discovery rate-adjusted p below 0.01 and a log2 fold-change threshold of 1 were applied. As an exploratory analysis of dynamics, max-normalized trajectories of the 1000 most abundant clonotypes were examined by PCA with hierarchical clustering. Each responding clone was given a CD4 or CD8 phenotype based on the CD4+ and CD8+ repertoires, which had been sequenced separately. Clones were called with MiXCR by TCRdb after fastp trimmed the public reads at Q25, and only in-frame beta chains were retained. When rows share a CDR3 protein, they turn into one entry using the most common DNA and genes. These V and J calls are TCRdb output, not the study's own analysis. A total of 400,000 to 450,000 distinct CDR3 sequences appear in this sample, roughly 18% of them only once. The ten largest clonotypes hold about 22% of the sample.

The chain is assembled from TRBV12-3 or TRBV12-4 and TRBJ2-5; a stretch of 7 junction bases matches TRBD2. The receptor comes from a man aged 18 to 30 who had mild COVID-19 (a few samples of this study predate the infection). The sample titles of this study are shuffled in the database, so cell type and time point are left out; the donor was told from shared clones. The sample comprised PBMCs or a T cell subset sorted from them (not recorded which). The base sequence is TGTGCCAGCAGTTTAGGCGGGGGAGGGGAGACCCAGTACTTC. The translation is CASSLGGGGETQYF.